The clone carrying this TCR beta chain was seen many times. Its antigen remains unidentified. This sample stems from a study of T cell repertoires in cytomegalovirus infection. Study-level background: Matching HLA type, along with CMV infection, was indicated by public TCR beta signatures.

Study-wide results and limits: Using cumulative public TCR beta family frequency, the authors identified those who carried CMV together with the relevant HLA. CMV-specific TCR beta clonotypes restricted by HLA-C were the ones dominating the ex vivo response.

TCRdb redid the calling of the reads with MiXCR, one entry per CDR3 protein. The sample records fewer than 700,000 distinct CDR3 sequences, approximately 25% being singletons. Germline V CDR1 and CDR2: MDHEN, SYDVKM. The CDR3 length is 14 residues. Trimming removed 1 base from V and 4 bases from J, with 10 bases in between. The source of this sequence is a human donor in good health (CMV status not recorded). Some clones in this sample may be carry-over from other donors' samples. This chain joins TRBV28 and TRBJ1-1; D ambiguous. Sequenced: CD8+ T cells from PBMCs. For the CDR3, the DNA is TGTGCCAGCAGTTTATACTCAAGAAGCACTGAAGCTTTCTTT. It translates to CASSLYSRSTEAFF.